The T cell receptor beta chain described here comes from a study of response to subunit inactivated influenza vaccine. Whole-study results and caveats: The study's authors posited that every seasonal influenza vaccination enlists few new T cells.

On this clonotype itself: Its specificity is not known.

Via MiXCR, TCRdb re-called the RT-PCR reads, giving one row per CDR3 protein. The repertoire holds about 500,000 distinct CDR3 sequences, with approximately 15% as singletons. Germline assignment: CDR1 MNHEY and CDR2 SVGAGI. The J segment lost 7 bases and the V segment lost 4 bases, leaving 9 bases of the junction unmatched. The CDR3 has 16 amino acids. The sample was CD4+ T cells sorted from PBMCs, taken less than 30 months after vaccination. V gene TRBV6-5 combines with J gene TRBJ2-1; 11 nucleotides line up with TRBD2. The receptor was derived from a man aged 50 to 69 who received an inactivated influenza vaccine. In DNA form, the CDR3 reads TGTGCCAGCAGTTTTAGACTAGCGGGGTCTGGGAATGAGCAGTTCTTC. Translation: CASSFRLAGSGNEQFF.